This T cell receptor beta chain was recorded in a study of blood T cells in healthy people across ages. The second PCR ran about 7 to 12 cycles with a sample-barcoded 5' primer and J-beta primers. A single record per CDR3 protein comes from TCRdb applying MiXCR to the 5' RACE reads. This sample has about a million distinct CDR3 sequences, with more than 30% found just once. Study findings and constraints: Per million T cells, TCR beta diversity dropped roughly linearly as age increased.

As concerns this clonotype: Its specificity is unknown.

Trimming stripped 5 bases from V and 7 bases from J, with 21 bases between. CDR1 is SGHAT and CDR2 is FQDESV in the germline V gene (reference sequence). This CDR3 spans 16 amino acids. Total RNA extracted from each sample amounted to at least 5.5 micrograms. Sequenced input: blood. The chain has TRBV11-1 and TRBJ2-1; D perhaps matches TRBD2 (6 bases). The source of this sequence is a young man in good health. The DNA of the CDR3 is TGTGCCAGCAGCGAAAGGGCGGGGTTGGGTAGGAATGAGCAGTTCTTC. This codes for CASSERAGLGRNEQFF.